The 11 T cell receptor beta chains below come from one sample, sequenced in a study of chemoradiotherapy in HPV16-positive cancers. Assay: immunoSEQ multiplex PCR; the TCRdb copy retains only in-frame clones and omits some. The data show about 2,000 clones, about nine tenths seen once. The material sequenced was tumor tissue, taken from a patient who underwent chemoradiotherapy. Every receptor here comes from a human donor with HPV-associated anogenital cancer.

A few counts support this clone. V gene TRBV6-5 combines with J gene TRBJ2-7, with D perhaps matching TRBD1 or TRBD2 (6 bases each). CDR1 is MNHEY and CDR2 is SVGAGI in the germline V gene. The V and J ends lost 2 bases and 3 bases respectively, with 14 bases between them. The CDR3 length is 15 residues. The CDR3: CASSYGGRGGYEQYF. The CDR3 coding sequence is TGTGCCAGCAGTTACGGAGGCAGGGGAGGCTACGAGCAGTACTTC.

This clone was seen just once. The V gene is TRBV19, the J gene TRBJ1-2; 10 bases agree with TRBD1. Germline V gene lookup returns CDR1 LNHDA and CDR2 SQIVND (reference sequence). V shed 6 bases and J 4 bases; nucleotides not matched to a gene: 5. There are 14 residues in the CDR3. The CDR3 loop is CASRAGTGVYGYTF. The CDR3 DNA reads TGTGCCAGTAGGGCTGGGACAGGGGTCTATGGCTACACCTTC.

V usage is TRBV5-1 and J usage is TRBJ2-2; no reliable D call. V lost 0 bases and J lost 5, with 17 bases in between. This CDR3 spans 17 amino acids. CDR1 is SGHRS and CDR2 is YFSETQ in the germline V gene. The CDR3: CASSLARVEFGTGELFF. The CDR3 bases are TGCGCCAGCAGCTTGGCTAGGGTAGAGTTCGGGACCGGGGAGCTGTTTTTT. The variable domain in full, with the rest retrieved from reference TRBV5-1 and TRBJ2-2, is KAGVTQTPRYLIKTRGQQVTLSCSPISGHRSVSWYQQTPGQGLQFLFEYFSETQRNKGNFPGRFSGRQFSNSRSEMNVSTLELGDSALYLCASSLARVEFGTGELFFGEGSRLTVL.

The J gene is TRBJ2-7, the V gene TRBV7-6; D is uncertain. Germline V gene sequence: CDR1 SGHVS, CDR2 FNYEAQ. The CDR3 contains 13 residues. Trimming left V 1 base short and J 5 bases short, with 9 bases between. The CDR3 nucleotides read TGTGCCAGCAGCTTAGTCGCTATGGACGAGCAGTACTTC. Residues: CASSLVAMDEQYF.

The chain is built from TRBV6-6 and TRBJ2-2; 9 bases agree with TRBD2. Germline CDR1 is MNHNY and CDR2 is SVGAGI (reference sequence). This CDR3 is built from 15 residues. J gave up 4 bases and V 6 bases, and 6 bases lay outside the gene matches. The CDR3 loop reads CASRQLAGSTGELFF. In DNA, the CDR3 is TGTGCCAGCAGACAACTAGCGGGTTCCACCGGGGAGCTGTTTTTT.

CDR3 loop: CASSIGGGRSSDTQYF. For the CDR3, the DNA is TGTGCCAGTAGTATAGGAGGCGGTAGGTCGTCGGATACGCAGTATTTT. The chain is built from TRBV19 and TRBJ2-3; D is uncertain. CDR1 LNHDA and CDR2 SQIVND come from the germline V gene (reference sequence). The CDR3 contains 16 residues. Trimming took 1 base from V and 6 from J, leaving 17 bases between them. Using reference TRBV19 and TRBJ2-3 for the parts outside the CDR3, the full variable domain is DGGITQSPKYLFRKEGQNVTLSCEQNLNHDAMYWYRQDPGQGLRLIYYSQIVNDFQKGDIAEGYSVSREKKESFPLTVTSAQKNPTAFYLCASSIGGGRSSDTQYFGPGTRLTVL.

The rearrangement uses TRBV7-8 and TRBJ2-3, with 11 nucleotides matching TRBD2. CDR1 is SGHVS, CDR2 FQNEAQ, per germline. The length of the CDR3 is 18 residues. V gave up 4 bases and J gave up 7 bases; unmatched junction bases: 16. CDR3 sequence reads: CASSSKFVTSGGPNTQYF. The CDR3 bases are TGTGCCAGCAGCTCCAAATTTGTAACTAGCGGGGGTCCCAATACGCAGTATTTT.

The genes are TRBV18 and TRBJ2-5, with D uncertain. The V gene lost 3 bases and the J gene lost 3 bases, with 5 bases spanning the gap. Germline CDR1 is KGHSH and CDR2 is LQKENI. This CDR3 is 12 amino acids long. Here the CDR3 reads CASSPIKETQYF. The DNA for the CDR3 is TGTGCCAGCTCACCGATTAAAGAGACCCAGTACTTC.

The CDR3 loop is CATRWGRAGPSREQYV. The CDR3 nucleotides read TGTGCCACCAGATGGGGAAGGGCGGGACCTTCTCGGGAGCAGTACGTC. This sequence joins TRBV19 and TRBJ2-7, with D possibly TRBD2 on 6 matching bases. The V gene lost 10 bases and the J gene lost 7 bases, with 29 bases spanning the gap. The germline CDR1 and CDR2 sequences are LNHDA and SQIVND (reference sequence). The CDR3 extends over 16 amino acids.

This chain links TRBV18 with TRBJ2-5; TRBD1 agrees at 8 bases. This CDR3 contains 16 residues. Germline V lookup: CDR1 KGHSH, CDR2 LQKENI. V dropped 1 base and J dropped 5; count of bases not matched to a gene: 9. CDR3 in DNA: TGTGCCAGCTCACCACGCACAGGGGGTTCATCGGAGACCCAGTACTTC. Protein product: CASSPRTGGSSETQYF.

The genes are TRBV7-9 and TRBJ1-2; 7 positions agree with TRBD1. Germline V gives CDR1 SEHNR, CDR2 FQNEAQ (reference sequence). CDR3 size: 14 residues. The ends lost 5 bases at V and 4 bases at J; junction bases unmatched: 7. DNA of the CDR3: TGTGCCAGCAGCCAAACAACAGGGGTCTATGGCTACACCTTC. Translated: CASSQTTGVYGYTF.